The sample holds one count of the clone carrying this TCR beta chain. This record belongs to a study of blood T cell repertoires in COVID-19. Study summary: Samples came from the United States, Italy and Spain, spanning acute and convalescent COVID-19. Sample material is recorded as cDNA or gDNA derived from T cells, B-cell-depleted T cells, or PBMCs.

V shed 6 bases, J shed 0 bases, and the junction held 6 bases outside the gene matches. Germline CDR1 and CDR2: LNHDA and SQIVND (reference sequence). This CDR3 region has 15 residues. Authors' data handling: Reference gene primer amplification gave estimated nucleated cell counts. Profiling relied on immunoSEQ multiplex PCR, and the TCRdb table lists in-frame clones only, not all of them. The DNA gave D and trimming, while V, J and clone size come from that table. The table records tens of thousands of clones, around 87% of them present only once. The receptor was isolated from a man aged 45 to 65 with acute or convalescent COVID-19. The V gene is TRBV19, the J gene TRBJ2-3; 7 bases line up with TRBD2. The source material was peripheral blood. CDR3 in amino acids: CASSAPGLSTDTQYF. CDR3 in DNA: TGTGCCAGTAGCGCCCCGGGACTAAGCACAGATACGCAGTATTTT.